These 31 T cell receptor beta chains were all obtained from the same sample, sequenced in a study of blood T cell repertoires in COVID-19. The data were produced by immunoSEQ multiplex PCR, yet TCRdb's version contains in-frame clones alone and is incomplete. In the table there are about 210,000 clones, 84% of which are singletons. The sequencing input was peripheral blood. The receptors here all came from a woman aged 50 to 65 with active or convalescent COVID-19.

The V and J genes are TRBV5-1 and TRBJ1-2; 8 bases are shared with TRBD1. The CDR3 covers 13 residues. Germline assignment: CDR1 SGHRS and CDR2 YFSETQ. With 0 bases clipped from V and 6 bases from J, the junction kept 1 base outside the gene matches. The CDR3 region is CASSLGQGNGYTF. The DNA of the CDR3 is TGCGCCAGCAGCTTGGGACAGGGGAATGGCTACACCTTC.

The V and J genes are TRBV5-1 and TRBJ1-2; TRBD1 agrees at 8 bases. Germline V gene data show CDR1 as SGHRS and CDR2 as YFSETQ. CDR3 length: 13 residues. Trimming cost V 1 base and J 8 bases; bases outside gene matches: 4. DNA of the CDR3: TGCGCCAGCAGCTTGAGGGGACAGGAGGGCTACACCTTC. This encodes CASSLRGQEGYTF.

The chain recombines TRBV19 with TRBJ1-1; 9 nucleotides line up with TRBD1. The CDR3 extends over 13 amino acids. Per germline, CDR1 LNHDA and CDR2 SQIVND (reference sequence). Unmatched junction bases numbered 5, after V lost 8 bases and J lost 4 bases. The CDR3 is CASLQGASTEAFF. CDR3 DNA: TGTGCCAGTTTACAGGGGGCATCCACTGAAGCTTTCTTT.

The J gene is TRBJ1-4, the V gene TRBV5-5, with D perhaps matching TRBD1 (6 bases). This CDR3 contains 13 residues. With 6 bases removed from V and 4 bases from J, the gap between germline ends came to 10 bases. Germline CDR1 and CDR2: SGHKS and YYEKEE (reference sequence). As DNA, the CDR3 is TGTGCCAGCAACAGGGCTGGTAATGAAAAACTGTTTTTT. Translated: CASNRAGNEKLFF.

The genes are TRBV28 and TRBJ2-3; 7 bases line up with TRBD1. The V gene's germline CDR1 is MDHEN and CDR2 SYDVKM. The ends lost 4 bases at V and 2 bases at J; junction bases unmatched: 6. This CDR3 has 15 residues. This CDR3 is CASSYLTGATDTQYF. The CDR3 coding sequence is TGTGCCAGCAGTTACCTTACAGGGGCCACAGATACGCAGTATTTT.

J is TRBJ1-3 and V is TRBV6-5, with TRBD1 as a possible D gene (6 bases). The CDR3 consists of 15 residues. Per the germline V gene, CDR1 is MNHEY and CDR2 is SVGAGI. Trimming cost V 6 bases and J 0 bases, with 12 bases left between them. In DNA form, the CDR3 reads TGTGCCAGCAGCTTTACAGGGAGCTCTGGAAACACCATATATTTT. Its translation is CASSFTGSSGNTIYF.

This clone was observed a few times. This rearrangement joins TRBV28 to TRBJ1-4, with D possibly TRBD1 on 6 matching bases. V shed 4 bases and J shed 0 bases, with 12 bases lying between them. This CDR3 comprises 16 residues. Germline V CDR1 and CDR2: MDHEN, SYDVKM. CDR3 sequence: CASSSQGSATNEKLFF. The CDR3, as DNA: TGTGCCAGCAGTTCACAGGGAAGCGCAACTAATGAAAAACTGTTTTTT. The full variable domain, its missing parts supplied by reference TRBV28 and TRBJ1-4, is DVKVTQSSRYLVKRTGEKVFLECVQDMDHENMFWYRQDPGLGLRLIYFSYDVKMKEKGDIPEGYSVSREKKERFSLILESASTNQTSMYLCASSSQGSATNEKLFFGSGTQLSVL.

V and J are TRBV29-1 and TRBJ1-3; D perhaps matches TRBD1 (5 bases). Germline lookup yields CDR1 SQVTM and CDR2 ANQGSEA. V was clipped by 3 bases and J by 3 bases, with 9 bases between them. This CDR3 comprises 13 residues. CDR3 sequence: CSVDGGVGNTIYF. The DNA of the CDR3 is TGCAGCGTTGACGGGGGTGTTGGAAACACCATATATTTT.

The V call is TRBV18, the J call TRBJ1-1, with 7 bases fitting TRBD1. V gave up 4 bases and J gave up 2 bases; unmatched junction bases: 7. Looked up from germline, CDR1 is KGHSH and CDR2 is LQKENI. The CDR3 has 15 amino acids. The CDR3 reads CASSQDRDLNTEAFF. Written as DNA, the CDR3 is TGTGCCAGCTCACAAGACAGGGACCTCAACACTGAAGCTTTCTTT.

The chain's CDR3 is CASSHTSGSYNEQFF. CDR3 nucleotides: TGTGCCAGCAGCCATACTAGCGGGTCCTACAATGAGCAGTTCTTC. The V call is TRBV5-4, the J call TRBJ2-1; 9 bases line up with TRBD2. The ends lost 4 bases at V and 1 base at J; junction bases unmatched: 3. The germline CDR1 and CDR2 sequences are SGHNT and YYREEE (reference sequence). The CDR3 totals 15 residues.

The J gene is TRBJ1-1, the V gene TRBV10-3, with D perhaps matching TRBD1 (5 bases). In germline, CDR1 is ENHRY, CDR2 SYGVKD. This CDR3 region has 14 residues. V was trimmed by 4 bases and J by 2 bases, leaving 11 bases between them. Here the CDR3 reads CAISGGGGNTEAFF. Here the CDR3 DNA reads TGTGCCATCAGTGGCGGGGGGGGAAACACTGAAGCTTTCTTT.

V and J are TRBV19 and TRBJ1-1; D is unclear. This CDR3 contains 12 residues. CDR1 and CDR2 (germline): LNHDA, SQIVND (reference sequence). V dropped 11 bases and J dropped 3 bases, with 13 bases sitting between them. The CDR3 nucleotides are TGTGCCTCCGGCAGGCGGGACACTGAAGCTTTCTTT. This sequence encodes CASGRRDTEAFF.

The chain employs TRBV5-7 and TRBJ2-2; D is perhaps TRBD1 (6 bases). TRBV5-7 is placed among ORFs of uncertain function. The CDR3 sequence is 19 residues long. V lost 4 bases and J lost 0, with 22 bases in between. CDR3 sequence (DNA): TGTGCCAGCAGCCCCGAGAGGGCAGGGGTAACAGCGAACACCGGGGAGCTGTTTTTT. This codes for CASSPERAGVTANTGELFF.

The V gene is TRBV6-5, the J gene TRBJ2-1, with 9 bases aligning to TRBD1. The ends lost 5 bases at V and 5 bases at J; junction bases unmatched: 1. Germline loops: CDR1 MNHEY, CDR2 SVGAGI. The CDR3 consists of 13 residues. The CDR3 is CASSRDRDNEQFF. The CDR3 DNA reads TGTGCCAGCAGTCGGGACAGGGACAATGAGCAGTTCTTC.

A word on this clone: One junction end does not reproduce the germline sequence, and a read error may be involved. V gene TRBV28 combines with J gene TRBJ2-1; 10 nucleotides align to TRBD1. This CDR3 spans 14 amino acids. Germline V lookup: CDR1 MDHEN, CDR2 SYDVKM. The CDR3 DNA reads TGTGCCAGCAGTTTGCCCTCTACGGGACAGGGGAGCCTCTTC. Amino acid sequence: CASSLPSTGQGSLF.

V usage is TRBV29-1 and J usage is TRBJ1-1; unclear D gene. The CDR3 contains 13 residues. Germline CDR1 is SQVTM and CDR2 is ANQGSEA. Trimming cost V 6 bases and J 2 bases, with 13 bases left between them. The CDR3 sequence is CSVGRELNTEAFF. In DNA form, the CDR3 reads TGCAGCGTGGGGAGGGAATTAAACACTGAAGCTTTCTTT.

The CDR3 spells CASLNVGAPRTQYF. The CDR3 DNA reads TGTGCCAGCCTTAACGTAGGGGCTCCAAGGACGCAGTATTTT. The chain couples TRBV28 to TRBJ2-3; a possible D gene is TRBD1 (5 bases). Germline lookup yields CDR1 MDHEN and CDR2 SYDVKM. Trimming removed 8 bases from V and 9 bases from J, with 21 bases in between. CDR3 size: 14 residues.

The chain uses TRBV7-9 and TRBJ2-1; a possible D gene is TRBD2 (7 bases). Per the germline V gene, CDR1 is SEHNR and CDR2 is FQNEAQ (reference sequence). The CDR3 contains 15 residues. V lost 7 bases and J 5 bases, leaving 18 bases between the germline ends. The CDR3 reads CASKRGGTKDNEQFF. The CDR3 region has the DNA TGTGCCAGCAAGAGGGGGGGAACTAAGGACAATGAGCAGTTCTTC. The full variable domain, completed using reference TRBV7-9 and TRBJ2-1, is DTGVSQNPRHKITKRGQNVTFRCDPISEHNRLYWYRQTLGQGPEFLTYFQNEAQLEKSRLLSDRFSAERPKGSFSTLEIQRTEQGDSAMYLCASKRGGTKDNEQFFGPGTRLTVL.

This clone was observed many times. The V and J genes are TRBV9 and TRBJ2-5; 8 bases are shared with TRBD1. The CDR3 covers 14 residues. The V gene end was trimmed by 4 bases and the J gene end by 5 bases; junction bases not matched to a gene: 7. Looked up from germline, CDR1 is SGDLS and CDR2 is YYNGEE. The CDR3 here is CASSHAYRGETQYF. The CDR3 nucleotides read TGTGCCAGCAGCCACGCCTACAGGGGGGAGACCCAGTACTTC.

The chain's CDR3 is CASSRSNPGANVLTF. The CDR3 DNA is TGTGCCAGCAGTCGTTCTAACCCTGGGGCCAACGTCCTGACTTTC. The chain couples TRBV6-5 to TRBJ2-6; D is unclear. The germline V gene has CDR1 MNHEY and CDR2 SVGAGI. Trimming shortened V by 5 bases and J by 2 bases, and 10 bases separated the two germline ends. This CDR3 has 15 residues.

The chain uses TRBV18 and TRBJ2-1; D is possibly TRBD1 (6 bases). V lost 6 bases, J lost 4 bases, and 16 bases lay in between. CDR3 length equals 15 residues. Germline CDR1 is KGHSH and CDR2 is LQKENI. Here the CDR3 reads CASSPTLTGYNEQFF. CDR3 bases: TGTGCCAGCTCCCCGACACTAACAGGGTACAATGAGCAGTTCTTC.

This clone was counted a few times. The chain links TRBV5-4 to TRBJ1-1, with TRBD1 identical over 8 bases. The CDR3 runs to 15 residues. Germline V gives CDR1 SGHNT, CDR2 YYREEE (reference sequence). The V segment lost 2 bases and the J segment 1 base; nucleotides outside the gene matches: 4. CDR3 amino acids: CASSLQGVRNTEAFF. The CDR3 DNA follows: TGTGCCAGCAGCTTACAGGGGGTGAGGAACACTGAAGCTTTCTTT.

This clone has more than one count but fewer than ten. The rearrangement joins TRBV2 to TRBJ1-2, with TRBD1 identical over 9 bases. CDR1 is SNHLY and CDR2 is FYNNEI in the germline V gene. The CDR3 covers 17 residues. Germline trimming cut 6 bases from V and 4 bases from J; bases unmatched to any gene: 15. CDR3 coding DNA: TGTGCCAGCAGCCACCCAAAACAGGGGGCGCCTAGCTATGGCTACACCTTC. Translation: CASSHPKQGAPSYGYTF.

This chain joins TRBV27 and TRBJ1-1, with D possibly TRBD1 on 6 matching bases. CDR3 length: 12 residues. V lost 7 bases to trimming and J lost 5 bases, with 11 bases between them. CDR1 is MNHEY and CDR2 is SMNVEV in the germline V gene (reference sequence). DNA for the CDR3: TGTGCCAGCATTGGGGGCTATACTGAAGCTTTCTTT. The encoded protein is CASIGGYTEAFF.

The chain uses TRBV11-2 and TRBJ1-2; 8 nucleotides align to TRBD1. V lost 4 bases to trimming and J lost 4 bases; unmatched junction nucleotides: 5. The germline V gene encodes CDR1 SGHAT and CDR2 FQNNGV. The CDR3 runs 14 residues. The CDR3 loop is CASSSGTGFYGYTF. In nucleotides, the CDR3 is TGTGCCAGCAGCTCCGGGACAGGCTTCTATGGCTACACCTTC.

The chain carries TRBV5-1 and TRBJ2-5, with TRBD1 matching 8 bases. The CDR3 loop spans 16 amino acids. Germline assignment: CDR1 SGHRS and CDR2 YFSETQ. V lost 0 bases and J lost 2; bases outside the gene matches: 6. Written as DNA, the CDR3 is TGCGCCAGCAGCTTGGGCGCGGGACAGGTTCAAGAGACCCAGTACTTC. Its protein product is CASSLGAGQVQETQYF.

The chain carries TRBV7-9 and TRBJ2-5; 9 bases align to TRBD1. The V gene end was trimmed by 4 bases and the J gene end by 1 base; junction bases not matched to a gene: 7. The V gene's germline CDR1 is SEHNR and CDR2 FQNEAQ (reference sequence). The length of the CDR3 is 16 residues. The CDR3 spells CASSSRDREGQETQYF. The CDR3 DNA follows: TGTGCCAGCAGCTCCCGGGACAGGGAGGGCCAAGAGACCCAGTACTTC.

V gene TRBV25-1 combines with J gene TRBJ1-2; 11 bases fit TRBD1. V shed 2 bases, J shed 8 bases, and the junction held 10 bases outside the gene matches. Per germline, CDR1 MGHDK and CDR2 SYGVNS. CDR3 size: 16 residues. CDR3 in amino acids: CASSEHSDRGREGYTF. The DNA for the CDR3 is TGTGCCAGCAGTGAACACTCGGACAGGGGGCGTGAGGGCTACACCTTC.

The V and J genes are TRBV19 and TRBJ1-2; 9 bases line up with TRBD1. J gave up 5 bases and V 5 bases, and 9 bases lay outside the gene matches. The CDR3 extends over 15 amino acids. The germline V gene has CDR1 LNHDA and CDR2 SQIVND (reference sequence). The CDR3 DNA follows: TGTGCCAGTAGTTTTCCGGGACAGGGAAGGTATGGCTACACCTTC. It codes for CASSFPGQGRYGYTF.

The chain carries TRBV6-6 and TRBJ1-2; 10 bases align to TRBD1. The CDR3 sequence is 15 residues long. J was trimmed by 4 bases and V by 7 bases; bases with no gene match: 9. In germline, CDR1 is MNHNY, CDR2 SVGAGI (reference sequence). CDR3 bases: TGTGCCAGCAAGACAGGACAGGGGGATCCCTATGGCTACACCTTC. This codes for CASKTGQGDPYGYTF.

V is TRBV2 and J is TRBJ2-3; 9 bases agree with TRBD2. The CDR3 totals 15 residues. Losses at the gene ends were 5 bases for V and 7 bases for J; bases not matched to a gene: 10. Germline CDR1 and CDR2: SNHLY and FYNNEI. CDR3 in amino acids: CASSPFSGGKNTQYF. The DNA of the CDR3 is TGTGCCAGCAGTCCTTTTAGCGGGGGAAAAAATACGCAGTATTTT.